The 15 T cell receptor beta chains reported below all come from one sample, sequenced in a study of cytomegalovirus exposure and HLA in healthy donors (dated by TCRdb to about 2017). Library preparation used the immunoSEQ multiplex PCR assay. The multiplex PCR relied on a mix of 60 forward primers for TCR Vbeta segments and 13 reverse primers for TCR Jbeta segments. What TCRdb holds here is the immuneACCESS table cut down to in-frame rearrangements. Part of the clones is not present; checked against another copy, under half of the missing clones reflect an unresolved V gene, and the others are unexplained. In all, the sample holds around 200,000 clones, and 80% to 90% of those were seen once. The ten largest account for approximately 1.2% of the sample. The source material was PBMCs. Receptor source: a girl aged 2-10 years in good health and CMV-seropositive.

The J gene is TRBJ2-3, the V gene TRBV5-4, with 9 bases aligning to TRBD2. The germline V gene has CDR1 SGHNT and CDR2 YYREEE (reference sequence). Trimming cost V 0 bases and J 3 bases; bases outside gene matches: 2. The CDR3 length is 15 residues. The CDR3 DNA follows: TGTGCCAGCAGCTTGGCGCTAGCGGGGACAGATACGCAGTATTTT. This translates into CASSLALAGTDTQYF.

This clone was picked up one time. The chain has TRBV5-1 and TRBJ2-1; 8 nucleotides align to TRBD2. The CDR3 extends over 15 amino acids. The V gene end was trimmed by 2 bases and the J gene end by 8 bases; junction bases not matched to a gene: 9. The germline V gene encodes CDR1 SGHRS and CDR2 YFSETQ. The CDR3 region has the DNA TGCGCCAGCAGCTTCCGGGAGGGCCCAATCGATGAGCAGTTCTTC. Protein sequence: CASSFREGPIDEQFF.

The table lists this clone with a count of one. V usage is TRBV19 and J usage is TRBJ1-1, with D possibly matching TRBD1 (5 bases). The CDR3 runs to 13 residues. Germline V lookup: CDR1 LNHDA, CDR2 SQIVND (reference sequence). V gave up 5 bases and J gave up 6 bases, with 13 bases separating them. The CDR3 DNA sequence: TGTGCCAGTAGTGCCTACCGGGACTCTGAAGCTTTCTTT. Amino acids: CASSAYRDSEAFF.

The chain uses TRBV2 and TRBJ2-3; 10 bases line up with TRBD1. This CDR3 comprises 16 residues. With 6 bases clipped from V and 3 bases from J, the junction kept 9 bases outside the gene matches. The V gene's germline CDR1 is SNHLY and CDR2 FYNNEI. CDR3 in amino acids: CASRGRRDRGTDTQYF. The CDR3 DNA sequence: TGTGCCAGCAGGGGTCGCCGGGACAGGGGAACAGATACGCAGTATTTT.

This clone was detected only once. This chain connects TRBV28 to TRBJ2-7; 7 bases are shared with TRBD2. Germline lookup yields CDR1 MDHEN and CDR2 SYDVKM. This CDR3 spans 14 amino acids. V shed 3 bases and J 0 bases; nucleotides not matched to a gene: 2. The CDR3 bases are TGTGCCAGCAGTTTGGGCGGGAGCTCCTACGAGCAGTACTTC. It yields the protein CASSLGGSSYEQYF.

This chain joins TRBV11-3 and TRBJ2-5; D possibly corresponds to TRBD2 (6 bases). Germline V gives CDR1 SGHNT, CDR2 YENEEA. The CDR3 sequence is 16 residues long. Trimming took 0 bases from V and 2 from J, leaving 13 bases between them. Here the CDR3 reads CASSLEGGGWQETQYF. The CDR3 coding sequence is TGTGCCAGCAGCTTAGAAGGCGGAGGGTGGCAAGAGACCCAGTACTTC.

This sequence joins TRBV4-1 and TRBJ2-7, with 7 bases aligning to TRBD1. The CDR3 covers 13 residues. Germline values: CDR1 MGHRA, CDR2 YSYEKL. V shed 8 bases and J 4 bases; nucleotides not matched to a gene: 8. The CDR3 region is CASANDRVYEQYF. The CDR3 bases are TGCGCCAGCGCAAATGACAGGGTATACGAGCAGTACTTC.

The chain joins TRBV7-6 to TRBJ2-2, with 7 positions matching TRBD1. V was clipped by 7 bases and J by 6 bases; unmatched bases: 8. CDR1 is SGHVS and CDR2 is FNYEAQ in the germline V gene. This CDR3 spans 14 amino acids. For the CDR3, the DNA is TGTGCCAGCAATCGACAGGGCTTACCCGGGGAGCTGTTTTTT. It specifies CASNRQGLPGELFF.

The rearrangement joins TRBV21-1 to TRBJ1-1; TRBD1 is the table's D call, not checked against the DNA. TRBV21-1 is a pseudogene locus. The CDR3 spans 19 residues. The CDR3 bases are TGTGCCAGCAGCAAAGCGGGGGTGTGGCACGGGACAGCGAACACTGAAGCTTTCTTT. Encoded protein: CASSKAGVWHGTANTEAFF.

The chain recombines TRBV7-3 with TRBJ2-1; TRBD1 matches 7 bases. There are 15 residues in the CDR3. Germline values: CDR1 SGHTA, CDR2 FQGTGA. Trimming cost V 3 bases and J 0 bases; bases outside gene matches: 2. CDR3 residues: CASSFRDSSYNEQFF. The CDR3 DNA reads TGTGCCAGCAGCTTCCGGGACAGCTCCTACAATGAGCAGTTCTTC. The full variable domain, completed using reference TRBV7-3 and TRBJ2-1, is GAGVSQTPSNKVTEKGKYVELRCDPISGHTALYWYRQSLGQGPEFLIYFQGTGAADDSGLPNDRFFAVRPEGSVSTLKIQRTERGDSAVYLCASSFRDSSYNEQFFGPGTRLTVL.

This clone was seen more than once but under ten times. The rearrangement links TRBV4-1 to TRBJ1-2; D ambiguous. CDR1 is MGHRA and CDR2 is YSYEKL in the germline V gene. Trimming shortened V by 0 bases and J by 8 bases, and 16 bases separated the two germline ends. This CDR3 has 15 amino acids. The CDR3 nucleotides read TGCGCCAGCAGCCAAGACGCCGGGCGGGGTGGGGGCTACACCTTC. This translates into CASSQDAGRGGGYTF.

The rearrangement uses TRBV5-1 and TRBJ2-5; tentatively, D is TRBD1 (5 bases). V was cut by 0 bases and J by 2 bases, with 14 bases left in between. Germline V gene sequence: CDR1 SGHRS, CDR2 YFSETQ. This CDR3 contains 16 residues. The CDR3 reads CASSLDGRVKQETQYF. CDR3 nucleotides: TGCGCCAGCAGCTTGGATGGCAGGGTGAAACAAGAGACCCAGTACTTC.

This clone was counted a single time. The rearrangement joins TRBV27 to TRBJ2-1, with D perhaps matching TRBD2 (7 bases). Germline lookup yields CDR1 MNHEY and CDR2 SMNVEV (reference sequence). The CDR3 sequence is 14 residues long. Deletions cut 6 bases from V and 7 bases from J, with 16 bases between. CDR3 loop: CASRGGGGGNEQFF. The CDR3 bases are TGTGCCAGCAGAGGGGGAGGGGGGGGTAATGAGCAGTTCTTC.

The chain uses TRBV15 and TRBJ1-5; 8 nucleotides line up with TRBD1. V gave up 3 bases and J gave up 2 bases; unmatched junction bases: 3. Germline V gives CDR1 LNHNV, CDR2 YYDKDF (reference sequence). The CDR3 runs 15 residues. The CDR3 loop reads CATSRDRVGNQPQHF. The CDR3 DNA sequence: TGTGCCACCAGCAGGGACAGGGTAGGCAATCAGCCCCAGCATTTT. Full variable domain (outside the CDR3, taken from reference TRBV15 and TRBJ1-5): DAMVIQNPRYQVTQFGKPVTLSCSQTLNHNVMYWYQQKSSQAPKLLFHYYDKDFNNEADTPDNFQSRRPNTSFCFLDIRSPGLGDTAMYLCATSRDRVGNQPQHFGDGTRLSIL.

This chain links TRBV7-3 with TRBJ1-1; TRBD1 agrees at 9 bases. CDR1 is SGHTA and CDR2 is FQGTGA in the germline V gene. The CDR3 runs to 16 residues. With V trimmed by 5 bases and J by 4 bases, 11 bases remained unmatched. CDR3 protein: CASSATPTGGGTEAFF. In DNA form, the CDR3 reads TGTGCCAGCAGCGCCACTCCGACAGGGGGTGGCACTGAAGCTTTCTTT.